Listed below are T cell receptor beta chains from one sample, sequenced in a study of blood T cells in healthy people across ages. Using its own MiXCR run on the 5' RACE reads, TCRdb lists one record per CDR3 protein. The repertoire holds about 680,000 distinct CDR3 sequences, about 52% seen once, with 30% to 40% in the top ten. The specimen sequenced was blood. Receptor source: a woman aged 60-75 years in good health. Both conserved end residues are part of each CDR3. The order of the fields is V gene, J gene, CDR3 protein.

v_gene: TRBV7-2
j_gene: TRBJ2-7
CDR3aa: CASSIRTLSYEQYF

v_gene: TRBV5-1
j_gene: TRBJ2-3
CDR3aa: CASIRWGGLTDTQYF

v_gene: TRBV20-1
j_gene: TRBJ2-1
CDR3aa: CSARTSVVAEQFF

v_gene: TRBV3-1
j_gene: TRBJ1-2
CDR3aa: CASSQPGAYGYTF

v_gene: TRBV4-2
j_gene: TRBJ1-2
CDR3aa: CASSPGTGGENYGYTF

v_gene: TRBV9
j_gene: TRBJ2-3
CDR3aa: CASSQTQNTDTQYF

v_gene: TRBV28
j_gene: TRBJ1-4
CDR3aa: CASSSYPDTRNEKLFF

v_gene: TRBV3-1
j_gene: TRBJ2-3
CDR3aa: CASSLAGDGDTQYF

v_gene: TRBV7-2
j_gene: TRBJ2-7
CDR3aa: CASSLSLSLSYEQYF

v_gene: TRBV11-3
j_gene: TRBJ2-3
CDR3aa: CASSLRSADTQYF

v_gene: TRBV29-1
j_gene: TRBJ1-1
CDR3aa: CSVEDFTGTEAFF

v_gene: TRBV5-1
j_gene: TRBJ2-3
CDR3aa: CASSFRQRTDTQYF

v_gene: TRBV28
j_gene: TRBJ1-5
CDR3aa: CASSLGTGGEPQHF